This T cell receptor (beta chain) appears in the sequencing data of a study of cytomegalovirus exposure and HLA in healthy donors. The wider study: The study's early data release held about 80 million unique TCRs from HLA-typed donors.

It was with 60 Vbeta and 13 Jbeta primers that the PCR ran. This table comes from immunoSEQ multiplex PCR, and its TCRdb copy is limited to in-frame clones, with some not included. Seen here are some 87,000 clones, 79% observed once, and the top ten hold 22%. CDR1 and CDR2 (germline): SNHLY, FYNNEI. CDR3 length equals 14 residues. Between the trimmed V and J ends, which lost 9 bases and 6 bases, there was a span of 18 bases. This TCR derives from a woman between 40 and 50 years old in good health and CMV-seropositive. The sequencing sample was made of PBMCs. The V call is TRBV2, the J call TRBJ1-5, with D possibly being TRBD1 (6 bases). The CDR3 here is CASRQVVFRQPQHF. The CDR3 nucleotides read TGTGCCAGTAGACAGGTCGTCTTTCGTCAGCCCCAGCATTTT.